One T cell receptor beta chain is described in this entry. Its antigen remains unidentified. PCR employed 60 Vbeta and 13 Jbeta primers. Some clones are missing from TCRdb's copy, which holds only in-frame ones; the method was immunoSEQ multiplex PCR. The sample has roughly 190,000 clones; over 75% are singletons. The sample originates from a study of cytomegalovirus exposure and HLA in healthy donors. This CDR3 contains 17 residues. V lost 0 bases to trimming and J lost 5 bases; unmatched junction nucleotides: 6. CDR1 is SGDLS, CDR2 YYNGEE, per germline. Broader study findings: In a later analysis, a missense DCLRE1C variant was linked to TCR beta V- and J-gene trimming. The authors reported that TCR beta sequences could predict HLA-A and HLA-B alleles. These predictions were accurate for most subjects in the first cohort.

The sample comprised PBMCs. The chain carries TRBV9 and TRBJ2-2, with 11 bases lining up with TRBD2. The receptor comes from a woman aged 45 to 65 in good health and CMV-seropositive. CDR3 nucleotides: TGTGCCAGCAGCGTAGGGCTAGCGGGGGGAAGTACCGGGGAGCTGTTTTTT. Its translation is CASSVGLAGGSTGELFF.